This record covers a single TCR beta chain. This CDR3 is built from 15 residues. CDR1 is MNHNS, CDR2 SASEGT, per germline. With 2 bases removed from V and 0 bases from J, the gap between germline ends came to 8 bases. Authors' methods: Amplification of reference gene primers was used by the study to estimate nucleated cell counts. TCRdb keeps only in-frame clones here, not all; method: immunoSEQ multiplex PCR. The V and J calls and the clone size are those of that table, but D and trimming were determined from the DNA. The table shows 100,000 to 150,000 clones, with around 85% occurring only once. Seattle participants joined during active infection and were tracked over time. This record comes from a study of blood T cell repertoires in COVID-19. Study-wide background: COVID-19 samples from acute and convalescent phases originated in the United States, Italy and Spain.

The specimen was peripheral blood. The chain joins TRBV6-1 to TRBJ2-1; D is unclear. The sequence came from a man aged 25-45 years with COVID-19, enrolled during active disease. The CDR3 DNA is TGTGCCAGCAGTGAATTTGGCGGCTCCTACAATGAGCAGTTCTTC. It translates to CASSEFGGSYNEQFF.